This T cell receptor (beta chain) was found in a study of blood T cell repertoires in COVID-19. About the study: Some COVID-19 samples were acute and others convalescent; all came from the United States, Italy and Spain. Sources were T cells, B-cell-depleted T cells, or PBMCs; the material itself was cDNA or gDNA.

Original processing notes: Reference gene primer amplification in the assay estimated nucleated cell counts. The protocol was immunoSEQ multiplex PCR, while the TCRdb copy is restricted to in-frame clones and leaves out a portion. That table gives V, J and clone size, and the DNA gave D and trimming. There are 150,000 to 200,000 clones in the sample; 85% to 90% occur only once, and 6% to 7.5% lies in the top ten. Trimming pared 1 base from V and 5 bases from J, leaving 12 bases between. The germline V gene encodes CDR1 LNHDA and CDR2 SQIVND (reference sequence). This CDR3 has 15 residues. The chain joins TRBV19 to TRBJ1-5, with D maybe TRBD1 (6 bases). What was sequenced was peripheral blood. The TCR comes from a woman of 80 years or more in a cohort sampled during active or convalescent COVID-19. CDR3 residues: CASSIGRQGYQPQHF. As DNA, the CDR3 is TGTGCCAGTAGTATAGGGCGCCAGGGGTATCAGCCCCAGCATTTT.